Below, 27 T cell receptor beta chains from the same sample are listed, as sequenced in a study of OX40 agonist ivuxolimab in advanced cancers. Repertoires were generated with immunoSEQ multiplex PCR, while TCRdb's copy carries only in-frame clones and drops some. The sample comprises fewer than 65,000 clones, approximately 90% of which are singletons, and more than 1.5% rests with the top ten. Sequenced material: CD4+ or CD8+ T cells sorted from blood, taken in a trial of the OX40 agonist ivuxolimab. These TCRs come from an adult with an advanced solid tumor such as melanoma, head and neck, liver or kidney cancer.

This chain links TRBV5-6 with TRBJ1-5, with 8 bases lining up with TRBD1. Trimming removed 1 base from V and 0 bases from J; junction bases left unmatched: 12. The CDR3 covers 19 residues. The germline gives CDR1 SGHDT, CDR2 YYEEEE. The CDR3 reads CASSLRRTGTSYSNQPQHF. As DNA, the CDR3 is TGTGCCAGCAGCTTGCGTCGGACAGGGACCAGTTATAGCAATCAGCCCCAGCATTTT.

The chain uses TRBV10-3 and TRBJ2-1; TRBD1 might be the D (5 bases). This CDR3 region has 16 residues. Germline-derived CDR1 and CDR2 are ENHRY and SYGVKD. With 3 bases removed from V and 4 bases from J, the gap between germline ends came to 16 bases. The CDR3 DNA sequence: TGTGCCATCAGTGAAGGTGGGCAGGGTTTGTACAATGAGCAGTTCTTC. Residues: CAISEGGQGLYNEQFF.

The chain carries TRBV5-7 and TRBJ1-4; D not resolved. TRBV5-7 belongs to the ORF category, with a function that is uncertain. V gave up 2 bases and J gave up 0 bases, with 17 bases separating them. The CDR3 contains 18 residues. CDR3 protein: CASSFFSGLGATNEKLFF. DNA for the CDR3: TGTGCCAGCAGCTTCTTTTCCGGGCTGGGTGCAACTAATGAAAAACTGTTTTTT.

Worth noting for this clone: Within the sample, other DNA sequences also encode this same CDR3. The chain links TRBV6-1 to TRBJ2-6; no firm D call. Trimming stripped 4 bases from V and 0 bases from J, with 7 bases between. This CDR3 region has 15 residues. From germline, CDR1 is MNHNS and CDR2 SASEGT. For the CDR3, the DNA is TGTGCCAGCAGTGGGGGTAACTCTGGGGCCAACGTCCTGACTTTC. This translates into CASSGGNSGANVLTF.

This chain joins TRBV2 and TRBJ1-2, with 7 bases lining up with TRBD1. V lost 8 bases, J lost 5 bases, and 14 bases stayed unmatched. CDR3 length equals 15 residues. Germline V gene data show CDR1 as SNHLY and CDR2 as FYNNEI. The CDR3 DNA reads TGTGCCAGCTCAGAGGAGGAGGGGGCGCGGTATGGCTACACCTTC. Encoded protein: CASSEEEGARYGYTF.

The chain employs TRBV7-2 and TRBJ2-1; D perhaps matches TRBD2 (5 bases). The germline V gene encodes CDR1 SGHTA and CDR2 FQGNSA. The V gene lost 4 bases and the J gene lost 6 bases, with 7 bases spanning the gap. CDR3 length: 12 residues. The CDR3 here is CASSSTSNEQFF. CDR3 bases: TGTGCCAGCAGCTCTACTAGCAATGAGCAGTTCTTC. The full variable domain, completed using reference TRBV7-2 and TRBJ2-1, is GAGVSQSPSNKVTEKGKDVELRCDPISGHTALYWYRQSLGQGLEFLIYFQGNSAPDKSGLPSDRFSAERTGGSVSTLTIQRTQQEDSAVYLCASSSTSNEQFFGPGTRLTVL.

This rearrangement joins TRBV19 to TRBJ1-6, with TRBD1 matching over 8 bases. The CDR3 covers 16 residues. Looked up from germline, CDR1 is LNHDA and CDR2 is SQIVND (reference sequence). The junction had 9 bases not matched to a gene; V was cut back by 5 bases and J by 6 bases. The CDR3 bases are TGTGCCAGTAGTCGACAGGGGCTCTCACCTAATTCACCCCTCCACTTT. Translation: CASSRQGLSPNSPLHF. Drawing the rest from reference TRBV19 and TRBJ1-6, the complete variable domain is DGGITQSPKYLFRKEGQNVTLSCEQNLNHDAMYWYRQDPGQGLRLIYYSQIVNDFQKGDIAEGYSVSREKKESFPLTVTSAQKNPTAFYLCASSRQGLSPNSPLHFGNGTRLTVT.

The chain couples TRBV14 to TRBJ1-2, with D maybe TRBD1 (5 bases). Germline CDR1 and CDR2: SGHDN and FVKESK. The CDR3 totals 15 residues. Between the trimmed V and J ends, which lost 4 bases and 4 bases, there was a span of 16 bases. This CDR3 is CASSLMGTTSYGYTF. For the CDR3, the DNA is TGTGCCAGCAGCCTGATGGGGACCACATCCTATGGCTACACCTTC. Full variable domain (remainder filled in from reference TRBV14 and TRBJ1-2): EAGVTQFPSHSVIEKGQTVTLRCDPISGHDNLYWYRRVMGKEIKFLLHFVKESKQDESGMPNNRFLAERTGGTYSTLKVQPAELEDSGVYFCASSLMGTTSYGYTFGSGTRLTVV.

The V call is TRBV14, the J call TRBJ2-2, with TRBD1 matching 8 bases. The CDR3 has 17 amino acids. The germline V gene encodes CDR1 SGHDN and CDR2 FVKESK. Trimming cost V 4 bases and J 1 base; bases outside gene matches: 8. CDR3 in amino acids: CASSRRLGQGNTGELFF. The CDR3 DNA reads TGTGCCAGCAGCCGAAGACTCGGACAGGGGAACACCGGGGAGCTGTTTTTT.

The chain is built from TRBV2 and TRBJ2-2, with TRBD1 matching 7 bases. The CDR3 covers 13 residues. CDR1 is SNHLY and CDR2 is FYNNEI in the germline V gene. V trimming: 9 bases; J trimming: 1 base; junction bases outside the gene matches: 2. The CDR3 loop reads CARGQQNTGELFF. In nucleotides, the CDR3 is TGTGCCAGGGGACAGCAGAACACCGGGGAGCTGTTTTTT. Full variable domain (missing parts from reference TRBV2 and TRBJ2-2): EPEVTQTPSHQVTQMGQEVILRCVPISNHLYFYWYRQILGQKVEFLVSFYNNEISEKSEIFDDQFSVERPDGSNFTLKIRSTKLEDSAMYFCARGQQNTGELFFGEGSRLTVL.

The chain employs TRBV19 and TRBJ1-3, with a possible D match to TRBD1 (5 bases). The CDR3 sequence is 16 residues long. The germline V and J ends were trimmed by 7 bases and 0 bases, with 16 bases remaining between them. The germline V gene encodes CDR1 LNHDA and CDR2 SQIVND (reference sequence). Written as DNA, the CDR3 is TGTGCCAGTATCGTGTCAGGGACGATCTCTGGAAACACCATATATTTT. Protein product: CASIVSGTISGNTIYF.

The chain recombines TRBV14 with TRBJ1-1; no definite D call. CDR1 is SGHDN and CDR2 is FVKESK in the germline V gene. The CDR3 length is 15 residues. V shed 0 bases and J shed 5 bases, with 13 bases lying between them. CDR3 residues: CASSQDLNPRTEAFF. In DNA form, the CDR3 reads TGTGCCAGCAGCCAAGATCTGAACCCAAGGACTGAAGCTTTCTTT.

The chain couples TRBV7-2 to TRBJ1-3; D not resolved. The V end was cut by 1 base, the J end by 0 bases, with 7 bases between. The CDR3 extends over 15 amino acids. Per germline, CDR1 SGHTA and CDR2 FQGNSA. Written as DNA, the CDR3 is TGTGCCAGCAGCTTAGGAGGGTTCTCTGGAAACACCATATATTTT. The encoded protein is CASSLGGFSGNTIYF. The variable domain in full, with the rest retrieved from reference TRBV7-2 and TRBJ1-3, is GAGVSQSPSNKVTEKGKDVELRCDPISGHTALYWYRQSLGQGLEFLIYFQGNSAPDKSGLPSDRFSAERTGGSVSTLTIQRTQQEDSAVYLCASSLGGFSGNTIYFGEGSWLTVV.

The genes are TRBV30 and TRBJ1-5, with D uncertain. Germline lookup yields CDR1 GTSNPN and CDR2 SVGIG (reference sequence). The length of the CDR3 is 15 residues. V dropped 4 bases and J dropped 1 base, with 14 bases sitting between them. CDR3: CAWMAVGTSNQPQHF. The CDR3 DNA reads TGTGCCTGGATGGCTGTTGGAACGAGCAATCAGCCCCAGCATTTT.

This clone was seen a single time. The chain has TRBV2 and TRBJ1-4; 8 bases line up with TRBD1. From germline, CDR1 is SNHLY and CDR2 FYNNEI. Trimming at V came to 7 bases and at J to 3 bases, leaving 16 bases not matched to a gene. The CDR3 totals 18 residues. CDR3 in amino acids: CASNLPGQAWAANEKLFF. Here the CDR3 DNA reads TGTGCCAGCAACTTGCCGGGACAGGCCTGGGCAGCTAATGAAAAACTGTTTTTT. The full variable domain, with the rest looked up from reference TRBV2 and TRBJ1-4, is EPEVTQTPSHQVTQMGQEVILRCVPISNHLYFYWYRQILGQKVEFLVSFYNNEISEKSEIFDDQFSVERPDGSNFTLKIRSTKLEDSAMYFCASNLPGQAWAANEKLFFGSGTQLSVL.

This chain links TRBV7-9 with TRBJ1-5; 7 bases fit TRBD1. V was pared by 5 bases and J by 0 bases, with 4 bases of the junction left unmatched. This CDR3 has 15 amino acids. Germline values: CDR1 SEHNR, CDR2 FQNEAQ (reference sequence). CDR3 sequence (DNA): TGTGCCAGCAGCCAGACAGGGACTAGCAATCAGCCCCAGCATTTT. It translates to CASSQTGTSNQPQHF.

This chain joins TRBV5-1 and TRBJ1-2; 11 positions match TRBD1. V trimming: 3 bases; J trimming: 4 bases; junction bases outside the gene matches: 11. There are 17 residues in the CDR3. CDR1 and CDR2 from the germline V gene are SGHRS and YFSETQ. CDR3 bases: TGCGCCAGCAGCTCCGGGACAGGGGGTACTACCCTCTATGGCTACACCTTC. Protein sequence: CASSSGTGGTTLYGYTF.

This chain connects TRBV4-2 to TRBJ2-5, with 14 bases aligning to TRBD2. The CDR3 loop spans 16 amino acids. With 5 bases clipped from V and 1 base from J, the junction kept 3 bases outside the gene matches. Germline-derived CDR1 and CDR2 are LGHNA and YNFKEQ. The chain's CDR3 is CASSYGLAGGQETQYF. The CDR3 coding sequence is TGTGCCAGCAGCTACGGACTAGCGGGGGGCCAAGAGACCCAGTACTTC.

The chain employs TRBV11-2 and TRBJ2-7, with D possibly matching TRBD2 (5 bases). Germline CDR1 and CDR2: SGHAT and FQNNGV. The CDR3 is 14 amino acids. Trimming removed 5 bases at V and 6 bases at J, with 17 bases between. The chain's CDR3 is CASSQAPGKSEQYF. The CDR3 region has the DNA TGTGCCAGCAGCCAAGCCCCGGGGAAGAGCGAGCAGTACTTC.

This chain links TRBV28 with TRBJ2-1; D is uncertain. Trimming left V 7 bases short and J 5 bases short, with 18 bases between. The CDR3 covers 15 residues. Germline values: CDR1 MDHEN, CDR2 SYDVKM. The CDR3 DNA is TGTGCCAGCAAAATCCGACCCTCAGGCAACAATGAGCAGTTCTTC. As protein: CASKIRPSGNNEQFF.

V gene TRBV5-1 combines with J gene TRBJ2-7; TRBD1 aligns across 11 bases. V shed 4 bases, J shed 9 bases, and the junction held 9 bases outside the gene matches. The germline CDR1 and CDR2 sequences are SGHRS and YFSETQ. The CDR3 is 14 amino acids. The CDR3 loop is CASSPSGTGGGQYF. The CDR3, as DNA: TGCGCCAGCAGCCCCTCCGGGACAGGGGGTGGGCAGTACTTC.

The V and J genes are TRBV2 and TRBJ2-6; 8 nucleotides match TRBD1. V was pared by 11 bases and J by 2 bases, with 8 bases of the junction left unmatched. CDR1 and CDR2 from the germline V gene are SNHLY and FYNNEI. CDR3 length equals 15 residues. CDR3 protein: CARLDRGAGANVLTF. The CDR3 DNA reads TGTGCCCGTCTCGACAGGGGTGCTGGGGCCAACGTCCTGACTTTC.

The chain carries TRBV28 and TRBJ2-7, with 13 positions matching TRBD2. In germline, CDR1 is MDHEN, CDR2 SYDVKM. V dropped 6 bases and J dropped 2; count of bases not matched to a gene: 4. The CDR3 runs to 15 residues. The CDR3 loop reads CASSHGLAGAYEQYF. Written as DNA, the CDR3 is TGTGCCAGCAGCCACGGACTAGCGGGAGCCTACGAGCAGTACTTC.

V is TRBV28 and J is TRBJ2-2; no reliable D call. With 3 bases removed from V and 2 bases from J, the gap between germline ends came to 7 bases. The CDR3 runs 14 residues. Germline V CDR1 and CDR2: MDHEN, SYDVKM. CDR3 DNA sequence: TGTGCCAGCAGTTTCGATACAAACACCGGGGAGCTGTTTTTT. The encoded protein is CASSFDTNTGELFF. The full variable domain, rest sourced from reference TRBV28 and TRBJ2-2, is DVKVTQSSRYLVKRTGEKVFLECVQDMDHENMFWYRQDPGLGLRLIYFSYDVKMKEKGDIPEGYSVSREKKERFSLILESASTNQTSMYLCASSFDTNTGELFFGEGSRLTVL.

V and J are TRBV27 and TRBJ2-1, with 8 bases that match TRBD2. CDR3 length: 15 residues. After removal of 3 bases from V and 3 bases from J, the junction contained 4 bases not matched to a gene. Germline V gene sequence: CDR1 MNHEY, CDR2 SMNVEV (reference sequence). The CDR3 sequence: CASSFREGSYNEQFF. CDR3 DNA: TGTGCCAGCAGTTTTCGGGAGGGGAGCTACAATGAGCAGTTCTTC.

J is TRBJ1-6 and V is TRBV30; D call uncertain. This CDR3 comprises 17 residues. Trimming took 3 bases from V and 0 from J, leaving 15 bases between them. CDR1 and CDR2 (germline): GTSNPN, SVGIG (reference sequence). For the CDR3, the DNA is TGTGCCTGGAGAGACCCTGCGCAGAGCTCCTATAATTCACCCCTCCACTTT. It translates to CAWRDPAQSSYNSPLHF.

The J gene is TRBJ1-3, the V gene TRBV11-2; 8 bases agree with TRBD1. Germline lookup yields CDR1 SGHAT and CDR2 FQNNGV. The ends lost 3 bases at V and 1 base at J; junction bases unmatched: 5. CDR3 length: 16 amino acids. CDR3 sequence: CASSLGQVISGNTIYF. In DNA form, the CDR3 reads TGTGCCAGCAGCTTGGGACAGGTTATTTCTGGAAACACCATATATTTT.